These 16 T cell receptor beta chains were all obtained from the same sample, sequenced in a study of beta chain features in type 1 diabetes. General study findings and limits: Across all four CD4+ subsets, people with type 1 diabetes showed modestly shorter TCRB CDR3s.

All of the isolated RNA was reverse transcribed, so expressed TCRB transcripts were sequenced. Libraries were prepared by immunoSEQ multiplex PCR; TCRdb keeps only in-frame clonotypes and omits some of them. The table has approximately 730,000 clones, roughly an eighth seen once. These receptors have no identified antigens. Input material: naive CD4+ T cells from blood. The receptors here all came from a man between 18 and 29 years old with type 1 diabetes.

V usage is TRBV30 and J usage is TRBJ1-5; TRBD1 might be the D (5 bases). Per the germline V gene, CDR1 is GTSNPN and CDR2 is SVGIG (reference sequence). V lost 2 bases, J lost 6 bases, and 11 bases lay in between. The CDR3 is made up of 13 amino acids. The CDR3, as DNA: TGTGCCTGGAGTCTACAGGCGGCTCAGCCCCAGCATTTT. Protein product: CAWSLQAAQPQHF.

This clone showed up just a few times. The chain joins TRBV6-5 to TRBJ1-1; no clear D gene. Germline V lookup: CDR1 MNHEY, CDR2 SVGAGI. The CDR3 contains 14 residues. V was pared by 5 bases and J by 4 bases, with 14 bases between. CDR3 amino acids: CASSSFGVRTEAFF. The DNA for the CDR3 is TGTGCCAGCAGTAGCTTCGGGGTACGCACTGAAGCTTTCTTT.

This clone has just a few counts. This chain uses TRBV4-1 with TRBJ2-1; 10 nucleotides match TRBD2. Per the germline V gene, CDR1 is MGHRA and CDR2 is YSYEKL. V gave up 4 bases and J gave up 14 bases; unmatched junction bases: 8. The CDR3 covers 13 residues. The CDR3 loop is CASSPQAGGLEFF. CDR3 sequence (DNA): TGCGCCAGCAGCCCCCAAGCGGGGGGGCTCGAGTTCTTC.

This clone occurred a few times. The genes are TRBV4-1 and TRBJ2-4, with 8 bases identical to TRBD1. Germline V gene data show CDR1 as MGHRA and CDR2 as YSYEKL. The CDR3 has 16 amino acids. V shed 3 bases, J shed 4 bases, and the junction held 8 bases outside the gene matches. As DNA, the CDR3 is TGCGCCAGCAGCCACGCGGACAGGGACAGTAAAAACATTCAGTACTTC. Translation gives CASSHADRDSKNIQYF.

There are a few counts of this clone. V usage is TRBV9 and J usage is TRBJ1-6; 10 bases agree with TRBD1. This CDR3 is 15 amino acids long. V shed 3 bases and J 9 bases; nucleotides not matched to a gene: 6. CDR1 SGDLS and CDR2 YYNGEE come from the germline V gene. This CDR3 reads CASSGRQGAGSPLHF. As DNA, the CDR3 is TGTGCCAGCAGCGGACGACAGGGGGCCGGTTCACCCCTCCACTTT.

This clone occurred a few times. The V call is TRBV6-5, the J call TRBJ1-1; D remains ambiguous. This CDR3 spans 14 amino acids. V lost 6 bases and J 1 base, leaving 12 bases between the germline ends. From germline, CDR1 is MNHEY and CDR2 SVGAGI. This CDR3 is CASSSPGKNTEAFF. In DNA, the CDR3 is TGTGCCAGCAGCTCCCCCGGGAAGAACACTGAAGCTTTCTTT.

The chain uses TRBV6-5 and TRBJ2-5; no firm D call. This CDR3 is 15 amino acids long. The V end lost 5 bases, the J end lost 5 bases, and 18 bases lay between the germline ends. Germline values: CDR1 MNHEY, CDR2 SVGAGI. The CDR3 DNA reads TGTGCCAGCAGTCCTTCCGGGTGGGTCGGGGAGACCCAGTACTTC. It specifies CASSPSGWVGETQYF.

This sequence joins TRBV6-1 and TRBJ2-1; D is perhaps TRBD2 (5 bases). The CDR3 totals 11 residues. V lost 9 bases and J lost 10, with 13 bases in between. Germline V gene sequence: CDR1 MNHNS, CDR2 SASEGT. CDR3 bases: TGTGCCAGTAAGCGAAGAGGGGAGCAGTTCTTC. Encoded protein: CASKRRGEQFF.

This clone has just a few counts. The chain combines TRBV19 with TRBJ1-3, with D unclear. Germline V CDR1 and CDR2: LNHDA, SQIVND (reference sequence). Trimming shortened V by 4 bases and J by 1 base, and 11 bases separated the two germline ends. CDR3 size: 15 residues. CDR3 sequence: CASSTRSLSGNTIYF. The CDR3 region has the DNA TGTGCCAGTAGTACCAGGTCCTTATCTGGAAACACCATATATTTT.

V gene TRBV29-1 combines with J gene TRBJ1-5, with D unresolved. The V and J ends lost 6 bases and 2 bases respectively, with 8 bases between them. Germline V lookup: CDR1 SQVTM, CDR2 ANQGSEA. The CDR3 contains 12 residues. The CDR3: CSVQTGNQPQHF. DNA of the CDR3: TGCAGCGTGCAAACAGGCAATCAGCCCCAGCATTTT.

This clone was seen only a few times. This chain connects TRBV30 to TRBJ1-4; D not resolved. This CDR3 comprises 13 residues. V was shortened by 1 base and J by 3 bases, with 6 bases between the two germline ends. Germline V gene lookup returns CDR1 GTSNPN and CDR2 SVGIG (reference sequence). In nucleotides, the CDR3 is TGTGCCTGGAGTGGGTTGGCTAATGAAAAACTGTTTTTT. This encodes CAWSGLANEKLFF.

This chain links TRBV18 with TRBJ2-7; 7 nucleotides line up with TRBD2. The CDR3 covers 14 residues. V gave up 5 bases and J gave up 5 bases; unmatched junction bases: 9. Germline lookup yields CDR1 KGHSH and CDR2 LQKENI. The CDR3, as DNA: TGTGCCAGCTCAGCCCCCGGGGGGACGGACGAGCAGTACTTC. Translating gives CASSAPGGTDEQYF.

This clone was found a few times. The CDR3 region has the DNA TGTGCCAGCAGCTTAGTTAAAGGTGGGACTACAAACATTCAGTACTTC. This sequence encodes CASSLVKGGTTNIQYF. This rearrangement joins TRBV7-9 to TRBJ2-4; 7 positions match TRBD2. Per the germline V gene, CDR1 is SEHNR and CDR2 is FQNEAQ (reference sequence). CDR3 length: 16 residues. Trimming removed 1 base from V and 6 bases from J; junction bases left unmatched: 9.

The V gene is TRBV15, the J gene TRBJ1-6; D is ambiguous. The length of the CDR3 is 13 residues. Germline lookup yields CDR1 LNHNV and CDR2 YYDKDF (reference sequence). Trimming left V 8 bases short and J 9 bases short, with 14 bases between. The CDR3 loop is CATQTPAGSPLHF. The DNA of the CDR3 is TGTGCCACCCAGACCCCCGCGGGTTCACCCCTCCACTTT.

There are a few counts of this clone. This chain connects TRBV18 to TRBJ1-1; no definite D call. This CDR3 has 14 residues. Germline CDR1 reads KGHSH; CDR2 reads LQKENI. The V end was cut by 1 base, the J end by 0 bases, with 6 bases between. CDR3 region: CASSPLQMNTEAFF. DNA of the CDR3: TGTGCCAGCTCACCACTACAGATGAACACTGAAGCTTTCTTT.

V is TRBV2 and J is TRBJ1-4; D gene ambiguous. V gave up 10 bases and J gave up 7 bases, with 19 bases separating them. This CDR3 is built from 14 residues. CDR1 and CDR2 (germline): SNHLY, FYNNEI. CDR3 nucleotides: TGTGCCACCTCCGAACGGACGGGAAGTGAAAAACTGTTTTTT. Its translation: CATSERTGSEKLFF.